The 18 T cell receptor beta chains reported below all come from one sample, sequenced in a study of blood T cell repertoires in COVID-19. TCRdb's copy holds only in-frame clones and misses some; the assay was immunoSEQ multiplex PCR. The sample comprises about 120,000 clones, approximately 90% of which are singletons, and roughly 8% rests with the top ten. The sample was peripheral blood. The receptors here all came from a human donor in a cohort sampled during active COVID-19.

The rearrangement links TRBV13 to TRBJ1-2; TRBD1 is a possible D gene (6 bases). This CDR3 spans 15 amino acids. Between the trimmed V and J ends, which lost 2 bases and 7 bases, there was a span of 17 bases. Looked up from germline, CDR1 is PRHDT and CDR2 is FYEKMQ (reference sequence). This chain's CDR3 is CASSLYLRGGGGYTF. The CDR3 coding sequence is TGTGCCAGCAGCTTATATTTAAGGGGGGGAGGTGGCTACACCTTC.

V and J are TRBV5-1 and TRBJ1-1; D uncertain. The CDR3 is 15 amino acids. V dropped 0 bases and J dropped 5 bases, with 14 bases sitting between them. CDR1 is SGHRS, CDR2 YFSETQ, per germline. The CDR3 DNA reads TGCGCCAGCAGCTTGGCCCTGGGGAGGGTTACTGAAGCTTTCTTT. Translated, it gives CASSLALGRVTEAFF.

The chain recombines TRBV5-4 with TRBJ2-2; tentative D call: TRBD2 (5 bases). CDR3 length equals 13 residues. The V gene lost 10 bases and the J gene lost 7 bases, with 17 bases spanning the gap. The germline V gene has CDR1 SGHNT and CDR2 YYREEE (reference sequence). The CDR3 loop reads CASLASPDGELFF. CDR3 sequence (DNA): TGTGCCTCCCTCGCTAGCCCGGACGGGGAGCTGTTTTTT. The complete variable domain, with remaining parts taken from reference TRBV5-4 and TRBJ2-2, reads ETGVTQSPTHLIKTRGQQVTLRCSSQSGHNTVSWYQQALGQGPQFIFQYYREEENGRGNFPPRFSGLQFPNYSSELNVNALELDDSALYLCASLASPDGELFFGEGSRLTVL.

The J gene is TRBJ2-1, the V gene TRBV28; TRBD2 matches at 8 bases. The V gene's germline CDR1 is MDHEN and CDR2 SYDVKM. CDR3 length equals 16 residues. V dropped 7 bases and J dropped 8; count of bases not matched to a gene: 16. The CDR3 nucleotides are TGTGCCAGCACCCGGGGGGGGAGCGGGAGAGTGTATGAGCAGTTCTTC. This translates into CASTRGGSGRVYEQFF.

The chain recombines TRBV7-9 with TRBJ1-2, with 7 bases that match TRBD1. V shed 1 base, J shed 2 bases, and the junction held 4 bases outside the gene matches. Germline-derived CDR1 and CDR2 are SEHNR and FQNEAQ (reference sequence). The CDR3 is 15 amino acids. The CDR3: CASSLGAGGNYGYTF. The CDR3 DNA reads as TGTGCCAGCAGCTTAGGAGCAGGGGGAAACTATGGCTACACCTTC.

The chain employs TRBV6-5 and TRBJ2-7; the match to TRBD2 covers 13 bases. V was pared by 4 bases and J by 5 bases, with 5 bases of the junction left unmatched. The CDR3 sequence is 15 residues long. Per the germline V gene, CDR1 is MNHEY and CDR2 is SVGAGI. The CDR3 is CASSFRTSGSNEQYF. DNA of the CDR3: TGTGCCAGCAGTTTCCGGACTAGCGGGAGCAACGAGCAGTACTTC.

The J gene is TRBJ2-7, the V gene TRBV9; D is perhaps TRBD2 (5 bases). CDR3 length: 13 residues. From germline, CDR1 is SGDLS and CDR2 YYNGEE. The ends were cut back, 0 bases at V and 5 bases at J, with 9 bases in the middle. CDR3 region: CASSVDFGDEQYF. DNA of the CDR3: TGTGCCAGCAGCGTAGACTTCGGGGACGAGCAGTACTTC.

The gene calls are TRBV15 and TRBJ2-7; tentative D call: TRBD1 (6 bases). CDR1 and CDR2 from the germline V gene are LNHNV and YYDKDF (reference sequence). The CDR3 has 17 amino acids. Deletions cut 0 bases from V and 0 bases from J, with 15 bases between. The DNA of the CDR3 is TGTGCCACCAGCAGAGATCCCGGGACACTTAGCTCCTACGAGCAGTACTTC. This encodes CATSRDPGTLSSYEQYF.

The chain links TRBV19 to TRBJ2-1; TRBD1 matches at 8 bases. This CDR3 spans 12 amino acids. Germline lookup yields CDR1 LNHDA and CDR2 SQIVND (reference sequence). V was clipped by 4 bases and J by 10 bases; unmatched bases: 3. Written as DNA, the CDR3 is TGTGCCAGTAGTACGCGACAGGGGGAGCAGTTCTTC. Residues: CASSTRQGEQFF.

This chain joins TRBV18 and TRBJ2-3; no reliable D call. CDR1 and CDR2 from the germline V gene are KGHSH and LQKENI. V was pared by 2 bases and J by 0 bases, with 6 bases between. The CDR3 loop spans 14 amino acids. Written as DNA, the CDR3 is TGTGCCAGCTCACCAACATTTAGCACAGATACGCAGTATTTT. Translated, it gives CASSPTFSTDTQYF.

The chain couples TRBV5-1 to TRBJ1-5, with a weak D call TRBD1 (5 bases). This CDR3 contains 14 residues. From germline, CDR1 is SGHRS and CDR2 YFSETQ. V dropped 0 bases and J dropped 5 bases, with 9 bases sitting between them. The CDR3 reads CASSLVQGDQPQHF. Here the CDR3 DNA reads TGCGCCAGCAGCTTGGTCCAGGGCGATCAGCCCCAGCATTTT.

CDR3 coding DNA: TGTGCCAGCAGCTCGGGGGACAGCATCACCGGGGAGCTGTTTTTT. Its protein is CASSSGDSITGELFF. J is TRBJ2-2 and V is TRBV7-9; D may be TRBD1 (7 bases). Germline values: CDR1 SEHNR, CDR2 FQNEAQ (reference sequence). The CDR3 is 15 residues long. V lost 4 bases to trimming and J lost 4 bases, with 13 bases between them.

The chain is built from TRBV2 and TRBJ2-3, with D maybe TRBD1 (7 bases). Deletions cut 4 bases from V and 1 base from J, with 12 bases between. This CDR3 is 15 amino acids long. Germline V gene data show CDR1 as SNHLY and CDR2 as FYNNEI. Here the CDR3 reads CASSGRGAGTDTQYF. The CDR3 DNA reads as TGTGCCAGCAGTGGCAGGGGGGCTGGCACAGATACGCAGTATTTT.

The rearrangement joins TRBV13 to TRBJ2-7, with 8 nucleotides matching TRBD1. J gave up 5 bases and V 5 bases, and 5 bases lay outside the gene matches. Germline loops: CDR1 PRHDT, CDR2 FYEKMQ (reference sequence). There are 13 residues in the CDR3. CDR3 in DNA: TGTGCCAGCAGCGTCGAGACAGGGGACGAGCAGTACTTC. Translated: CASSVETGDEQYF.

The gene calls are TRBV7-2 and TRBJ1-3; tentatively, D is TRBD1 (5 bases). CDR1 and CDR2 from the germline V gene are SGHTA and FQGNSA. The CDR3 has 18 residues. V gave up 5 bases and J gave up 0 bases, with 20 bases separating them. CDR3 sequence reads: CASSPTRDSLSSGNTIYF. As DNA, the CDR3 is TGTGCCAGCAGCCCAACGAGGGACTCCCTGAGCTCTGGAAACACCATATATTTT.

The sample holds many counts of this clone. The rearrangement joins TRBV27 to TRBJ1-1; the D gene is possibly TRBD1 (5 bases). The CDR3 spans 15 residues. Germline CDR1 is MNHEY and CDR2 is SMNVEV (reference sequence). V was trimmed by 5 bases and J by 0 bases, leaving 13 bases between them. CDR3 region: CASSPGRGMNTEAFF. The DNA for the CDR3 is TGTGCCAGCAGTCCTGGACGGGGGATGAACACTGAAGCTTTCTTT.

The V call is TRBV6-5, the J call TRBJ2-5; 7 bases match TRBD1. Germline CDR1 MNHEY, CDR2 SVGAGI. V lost 3 bases to trimming and J lost 4 bases; unmatched junction nucleotides: 5. This CDR3 has 14 residues. The CDR3 here is CASSYQTGPETQYF. CDR3 bases: TGTGCCAGCAGTTATCAGACAGGGCCAGAGACCCAGTACTTC.

The CDR3 sequence: CASSQDHPSGGTDTQYF. CDR3 coding DNA: TGCGCCAGCAGCCAAGATCATCCTAGCGGAGGCACAGATACGCAGTATTTT. The rearrangement links TRBV4-1 to TRBJ2-3; 7 bases match TRBD2. J lost 1 base, V lost 0 bases, and 7 bases had no gene match. The germline CDR1 and CDR2 sequences are MGHRA and YSYEKL. The CDR3 extends over 17 amino acids.